This T cell receptor beta chain is from a study of blood T cell repertoires in COVID-19. Study details: T cells, B-cell-depleted T cells, or PBMCs provided the cDNA or gDNA that served as material.

Recruitment covered about two dozen US areas and drew participants whose ages spanned about 18 to 89 years. Participant-given clinical history determined each cohort assignment. In this sample, this clone turned up once. The data were produced by immunoSEQ multiplex PCR, yet TCRdb's version contains in-frame clones alone and is incomplete. The data hold fewer than 400,000 clones, with over 90% observed a single time. V lost 6 bases to trimming and J lost 3 bases; unmatched junction nucleotides: 12. CDR1 is MNHEY and CDR2 is SMNVEV in the germline V gene (reference sequence). CDR3 length: 16 amino acids.

The sequencing input was PBMCs or T cells enriched from blood (not recorded which). The V call is TRBV27, the J call TRBJ2-3, with 7 bases aligning to TRBD1. This TCR was recovered from a woman in her thirties who had been exposed to COVID-19. CDR3 amino acids: CASSVDRETLTDTQYF. The DNA of the CDR3 is TGTGCCAGCAGCGTCGACAGGGAGACGTTGACAGATACGCAGTATTTT.